This T cell receptor (beta chain) was documented in a study of PD-1 blockade in mismatch repair-deficient tumors. Germline V lookup: CDR1 MNHEY, CDR2 SMNVEV (reference sequence). Trimming at V came to 6 bases and at J to 0 bases, leaving 3 bases not matched to a gene. The CDR3 spans 15 residues. Only in-frame clones appear in the TCRdb table, and some are missing; sequencing was by immunoSEQ multiplex PCR. Of tens of thousands of clones in the sample, roughly 83% were seen once. TCRs were sequenced from a few patients responding to pembrolizumab. This clone was seen only once. This sample comprised PBMCs, obtained before pembrolizumab treatment. The sequence was obtained from an adult with mismatch repair-deficient cancer. The chain joins TRBV27 to TRBJ1-1; 11 nucleotides line up with TRBD1. CDR3 sequence (DNA): TGTGCCAGCAGAGGACAGGGGGCCATGAACACTGAAGCTTTCTTT. Translating gives CASRGQGAMNTEAFF.